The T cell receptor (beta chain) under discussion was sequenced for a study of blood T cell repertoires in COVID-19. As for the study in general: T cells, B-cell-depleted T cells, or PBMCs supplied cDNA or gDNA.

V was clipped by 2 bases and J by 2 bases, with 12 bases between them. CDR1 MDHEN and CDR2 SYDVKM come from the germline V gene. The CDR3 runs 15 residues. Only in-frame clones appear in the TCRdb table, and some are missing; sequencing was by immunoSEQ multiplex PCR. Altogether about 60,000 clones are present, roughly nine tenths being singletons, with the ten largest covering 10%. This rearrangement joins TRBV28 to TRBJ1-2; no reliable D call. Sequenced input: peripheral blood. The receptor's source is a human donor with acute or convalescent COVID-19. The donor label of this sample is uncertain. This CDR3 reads CASSLPSGTNYGYTF. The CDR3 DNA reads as TGTGCCAGCAGTTTACCGTCGGGAACAAACTATGGCTACACCTTC.